The clone carrying this T cell receptor (beta chain) has at least ten counts. A lack of ophthalmopathy progression within 18 months defined stable Graves' hyperthyroidism. This specimen belongs to a study of T cells in Graves' hyperthyroidism and ophthalmopathy. Using RNA transcripts as the source, TCR beta CDR3 regions were amplified. First-round RT-PCR of the TCR CDR3 relied on the HTBI primer set. A single record per CDR3 protein comes from TCRdb applying MiXCR to the multiplex PCR reads. The profile shows over 90,000 distinct CDR3 sequences, approximately 50% of them singletons. The ends were cut back, 4 bases at V and 12 bases at J, with 18 bases in the middle. The CDR3 contains 14 residues.

The material sequenced was blood. This TCR was sampled from a middle-aged man with Graves' hyperthyroidism. V gene TRBV12-3 or TRBV12-4 combines with J gene TRBJ1-4; D call uncertain. The CDR3 coding sequence is TGTGCCAGCAGTTACGATCCCGACGGAGGTGAACTGTTTTTT. Translation: CASSYDPDGGELFF.